A single TCR beta chain is shown here with its context. Its matching antigen is unknown. The entry originates in a study of beta chain features in type 1 diabetes. Every bit of the isolated RNA underwent reverse transcription, so sequencing read expressed TCRB transcripts. Assay: immunoSEQ multiplex PCR; the TCRdb copy retains only in-frame clones and omits some. The table includes about 340,000 clones, 7% to 10% detected once. Cells sorted by CD45RO/CCR7/CD25/CD127/CD95/CD27 comprised CD4+ naive, central memory, regulatory and stem cell-like memory cells. Whole-study results and caveats: The study found moderately but significantly shorter TCRB CDR3s in all four CD4+ subsets of Type 1 diabetes patients. Junctions at VDJ sites from type 1 diabetes patients had fewer insertions and more deletions. These data did not resolve whether HLA type affects TCRB rearrangement. With patients and controls alike, PCR might favor shorter templates to an equal degree.

The CDR3 length is 13 residues. The germline CDR1 and CDR2 sequences are MNHNY and SVGAGI (reference sequence). V dropped 5 bases and J dropped 7; count of bases not matched to a gene: 7. This sequence joins TRBV6-6 and TRBJ2-7, with 8 bases identical to TRBD2. The clonotype was recovered from a man younger than 40 with type 1 diabetes. Source material: central memory CD4+ T cells from blood. CDR3: CASSPREGREQYF. For the CDR3, the DNA is TGTGCCAGCAGTCCTCGGGAGGGAAGGGAGCAGTACTTC.